The 8 T cell receptor beta chains below all came from one sample that was sequenced in a study of post-analysis software for immune sequencing data. Study observations and caveats: Four to six TRBV segments were more frequent in patients than controls; TRBV5-6, TRBV5-1 and TRBV20-1 belonged to this group.

Each TCR beta cDNA library carried unique molecular identifiers. TCRdb analysed the PCR reads with MiXCR anew, one entry per CDR3 protein. The data hold a few hundred thousand distinct CDR3 sequences, with less than 35% observed a single time. Antigens of these TCRs are unknown. Sequencing was done on a sample of blood. The receptors come from a girl aged 5-17 years with multiple sclerosis.

This chain uses TRBV6-1 with TRBJ2-7, with 10 positions matching TRBD2. The V and J ends lost 4 bases and 4 bases, in that order; junction bases with no gene match: 10. In germline, CDR1 is MNHNS, CDR2 SASEGT. This CDR3 spans 16 amino acids. CDR3 region: CASSVGLAGDGYEQYF. In DNA, the CDR3 is TGTGCCAGCAGTGTAGGCCTAGCGGGGGACGGGTACGAGCAGTACTTC.

The rearrangement joins TRBV15 to TRBJ2-1; tentatively, D is TRBD1 (6 bases). This CDR3 has 13 residues. CDR1 LNHNV and CDR2 YYDKDF come from the germline V gene (reference sequence). With 5 bases removed from V and 8 bases from J, the gap between germline ends came to 13 bases. The CDR3 nucleotides are TGTGCCACCAGCCGACCACAGGGAGATGAGCAGTTCTTC. Protein product: CATSRPQGDEQFF. Full variable domain (missing parts from reference TRBV15 and TRBJ2-1): DAMVIQNPRYQVTQFGKPVTLSCSQTLNHNVMYWYQQKSSQAPKLLFHYYDKDFNNEADTPDNFQSRRPNTSFCFLDIRSPGLGDTAMYLCATSRPQGDEQFFGPGTRLTVL.

This rearrangement joins TRBV4-1 to TRBJ2-2; 8 positions match TRBD2. This CDR3 has 16 amino acids. Germline lookup yields CDR1 MGHRA and CDR2 YSYEKL. J lost 2 bases, V lost 4 bases, and 6 bases had no gene match. CDR3 amino acids: CASSPQAGVNTGELFF. The CDR3 DNA sequence: TGCGCCAGCAGCCCCCAAGCGGGGGTTAACACCGGGGAGCTGTTTTTT.

This chain uses TRBV6-2 or TRBV6-3 with TRBJ2-1; 9 nucleotides agree with TRBD1. V gave up 0 bases and J gave up 8 bases; unmatched junction bases: 8. CDR1 MNHEY and CDR2 SVGEGT come from the germline V gene. The CDR3 sequence is 16 residues long. Written as DNA, the CDR3 is TGTGCCAGCAGTTACTCGACGGGACAGGGTAACTATGAGCAGTTCTTC. It specifies CASSYSTGQGNYEQFF.

The chain employs TRBV15 and TRBJ2-7, with a tentative D call TRBD1 (5 bases). Germline CDR1 and CDR2: LNHNV and YYDKDF (reference sequence). The CDR3 runs 13 residues. Trimming cost V 4 bases and J 2 bases, with 9 bases left between them. As DNA, the CDR3 is TGTGCCACCAGCAAAGACAGACCCTACGAGCAGTACTTC. This codes for CATSKDRPYEQYF.

Worth noting for this clonotype: The junction and the germline gene differ at one end; a read error may be behind it. The rearrangement uses TRBV28 and TRBJ1-5; D unclear. The CDR3 spans 12 residues. Germline lookup yields CDR1 MDHEN and CDR2 SYDVKM. The chain's CDR3 is CAGSLQAQPQHF. The CDR3 DNA reads TGTGCCGGCAGTTTACAAGCTCAGCCCCAGCATTTT.

V gene TRBV14 combines with J gene TRBJ2-3; no clear D gene. Per the germline V gene, CDR1 is SGHDN and CDR2 is FVKESK. CDR3 size: 17 residues. Trimming pared 1 base from V and 4 bases from J, leaving 18 bases between. CDR3 sequence (DNA): TGTGCCAGCAGCCAAGTAGGAACCAGTACTGGGTCAGATACGCAGTATTTT. Translation gives CASSQVGTSTGSDTQYF.

The genes are TRBV2 and TRBJ1-2; 7 nucleotides agree with TRBD1. CDR1 and CDR2 from the germline V gene are SNHLY and FYNNEI. The CDR3 contains 13 residues. Trimming took 3 bases from V and 8 from J; bases not matched to a gene: 6. CDR3 in amino acids: CASSDEGARGYTF. CDR3 nucleotides: TGTGCCAGCAGTGACGAGGGGGCGAGAGGCTACACCTTC.